The entry below describes one TCR beta chain. Its antigen is still unknown. This entry comes from a study of early stage breast cancer tumors. This table comes from immunoSEQ multiplex PCR, and its TCRdb copy is limited to in-frame clones, with some not included. The sample has under 8,500 clones, around 66% seen once; the top ten hold approximately 13%. There are 14 residues in the CDR3. The germline gives CDR1 MNHEY, CDR2 SVGAGI. The V and J ends lost 8 bases and 5 bases respectively, with 18 bases between them. Notes on the study in general: Functional markers like CD4, CD8 and FOXP3 were missed in bulk sequencing.

The genes are TRBV6-5 and TRBJ1-1, with D maybe TRBD1 (5 bases). The sequence came from a person aged 45 to 59 with breast cancer. Sequences were obtained from normal breast tissue next to the tumor. The CDR3 sequence: CASGTEQVRTEAFF. The DNA for the CDR3 is TGTGCCAGCGGGACTGAACAGGTCCGAACTGAAGCTTTCTTT.